Below are 15 T cell receptor beta chains sequenced from a single sample in a study of high-grade serous ovarian cancer treatment subgroups. Produced via immunoSEQ multiplex PCR; TCRdb's table is partial and in-frame only. The sample consists of several thousand clones, around 72% of them appearing once. Tumor samples were obtained before definitive surgery or chemotherapy. The sequenced material came from tumor tissue. The receptor source for this set is a human donor with high-grade serous ovarian cancer.

The gene calls are TRBV28 and TRBJ1-5; TRBD1 might be the D (6 bases). CDR1 and CDR2 from the germline V gene are MDHEN and SYDVKM. V gave up 5 bases and J gave up 2 bases, with 7 bases separating them. The CDR3 consists of 13 residues. The CDR3 DNA is TGTGCCAGCAGTCCAGGGGGCAATCAGCCCCAGCATTTT. Its protein product is CASSPGGNQPQHF.

This chain joins TRBV5-6 and TRBJ2-7, with TRBD2 matching 9 bases. Germline CDR1 is SGHDT and CDR2 is YYEEEE. With 4 bases clipped from V and 7 bases from J, the junction kept 12 bases outside the gene matches. CDR3 length equals 15 residues. This chain's CDR3 is CASSISGGLRREQYF. The CDR3 DNA reads TGTGCCAGCAGCATTAGCGGGGGCCTACGAAGGGAGCAGTACTTC.

The CDR3 sequence: CAARGTANYEQYF. The CDR3 bases are TGTGCCGCCAGGGGGACAGCAAACTACGAGCAGTACTTC. The chain couples TRBV28 to TRBJ2-7; 7 bases are shared with TRBD1. Per the germline V gene, CDR1 is MDHEN and CDR2 is SYDVKM. CDR3 length: 13 residues. The trim removed 11 bases at V and 3 bases at J, leaving 10 bases unmatched. Drawing the rest from reference TRBV28 and TRBJ2-7, the complete variable domain is DVKVTQSSRYLVKRTGEKVFLECVQDMDHENMFWYRQDPGLGLRLIYFSYDVKMKEKGDIPEGYSVSREKKERFSLILESASTNQTSMYLCAARGTANYEQYFGPGTRLTVT.

The CDR3 nucleotides read TGCGCCAGCAGCCAAGATACGGGAGGGCAGTCTGAGCAGTTCTTC. It encodes CASSQDTGGQSEQFF. The chain is built from TRBV4-1 and TRBJ2-1; TRBD2 matches at 8 bases. This CDR3 spans 15 amino acids. V shed 0 bases, J shed 9 bases, and the junction held 7 bases outside the gene matches. The germline gives CDR1 MGHRA, CDR2 YSYEKL.

The chain links TRBV27 to TRBJ2-7; possibly TRBD2 for D (6 bases). Trimming shortened V by 5 bases and J by 2 bases, and 19 bases separated the two germline ends. The CDR3 has 16 residues. The V gene's germline CDR1 is MNHEY and CDR2 SMNVEV (reference sequence). This CDR3 reads CASSTQRASGTYEQYF. CDR3 nucleotide sequence: TGTGCCAGCAGTACACAGCGGGCGTCTGGAACCTACGAGCAGTACTTC.

The chain joins TRBV5-1 to TRBJ2-7, with TRBD1 identical over 8 bases. The V gene's germline CDR1 is SGHRS and CDR2 YFSETQ. This CDR3 is 14 amino acids long. The ends lost 4 bases at V and 6 bases at J; junction bases unmatched: 9. CDR3 in amino acids: CASSVGTGGGEQYF. The CDR3 region has the DNA TGCGCCAGCAGCGTAGGGACAGGCGGCGGCGAGCAGTACTTC.

The chain employs TRBV6-5 and TRBJ1-1; D is possibly TRBD1 (6 bases). V was trimmed by 7 bases and J by 5 bases, leaving 20 bases between them. The CDR3 totals 15 residues. Germline CDR1 reads MNHEY; CDR2 reads SVGAGI. This chain's CDR3 is CASTYRGGARTEAFF. In DNA, the CDR3 is TGTGCCAGCACCTACCGCGGGGGGGCGAGAACTGAAGCTTTCTTT.

This rearrangement joins TRBV30 to TRBJ1-1; no firm D call. CDR1 GTSNPN and CDR2 SVGIG come from the germline V gene (reference sequence). The V end lost 4 bases, the J end lost 6 bases, and 9 bases lay between the germline ends. The CDR3 consists of 11 residues. CDR3 sequence reads: CAWTRLAEAFF. CDR3 bases: TGTGCCTGGACCCGGTTGGCTGAAGCTTTCTTT.

This clone was counted a few times. The rearrangement joins TRBV6-1 to TRBJ2-7; TRBD2 might be the D (6 bases). Germline CDR1 and CDR2: MNHNS and SASEGT. Trimming took off 3 bases at V and 9 bases at J, with 12 bases between the two ends. The CDR3 length is 12 residues. In nucleotides, the CDR3 is TGTGCCAGCAGTGATAGATGGAGGGTGCAGTACTTC. Protein product: CASSDRWRVQYF.

This clone was detected a few times. The rearrangement joins TRBV29-1 to TRBJ1-5, with D hard to call. Trimming took 7 bases from V and 0 from J, leaving 7 bases between them. Looked up from germline, CDR1 is SQVTM and CDR2 is ANQGSEA. The CDR3 length is 12 residues. This chain's CDR3 is CSAQYSNQPQHF. The CDR3 DNA is TGCAGCGCCCAATATAGCAATCAGCCCCAGCATTTT. The full variable domain, in which reference TRBV29-1 and TRBJ1-5 provide the parts outside the CDR3, is SAVISQKPSRDICQRGTSLTIQCQVDSQVTMMFWYRQQPGQSLTLIATANQGSEATYESGFVIDKFPISRPNLTFSTLTVSNMSPEDSSIYLCSAQYSNQPQHFGDGTRLSIL.

This clone is labeled as large. This rearrangement joins TRBV4-1 to TRBJ2-3; 10 bases align to TRBD2. V shed 3 bases and J 0 bases; nucleotides not matched to a gene: 0. CDR1 and CDR2 from the germline V gene are MGHRA and YSYEKL. CDR3 length: 15 residues. CDR3 sequence reads: CASSQTSGSTDTQYF. The CDR3 DNA reads TGCGCCAGCAGCCAGACTAGCGGGAGCACAGATACGCAGTATTTT.

V and J are TRBV9 and TRBJ1-2, with D maybe TRBD1 (6 bases). Germline CDR1 reads SGDLS; CDR2 reads YYNGEE. V lost 1 base and J lost 4, with 17 bases in between. The CDR3 contains 16 residues. The CDR3 protein is CASSVSGAPQSYGYTF. DNA for the CDR3: TGTGCCAGCAGCGTATCAGGGGCGCCCCAGTCCTATGGCTACACCTTC.

The CDR3 is CASSTSQVGVEGTEAFF. Here the CDR3 DNA reads TGTGCCAGTAGTACATCTCAGGTAGGGGTAGAAGGCACTGAAGCTTTCTTT. The chain couples TRBV19 to TRBJ1-1; tentative D call: TRBD1 (5 bases). Trimming cost V 4 bases and J 4 bases, with 22 bases left between them. The CDR3 runs 17 residues. The V gene's germline CDR1 is LNHDA and CDR2 SQIVND (reference sequence).

V and J are TRBV27 and TRBJ1-2; D ambiguous. Germline loops: CDR1 MNHEY, CDR2 SMNVEV (reference sequence). The CDR3 is 13 amino acids. The V end lost 3 bases, the J end lost 0 bases, and 5 bases lay between the germline ends. The CDR3 bases are TGTGCCAGCAGTTTTACACCTAACTATGGCTACACCTTC. This codes for CASSFTPNYGYTF.

The rearrangement uses TRBV5-4 and TRBJ1-2; the D is unclear. Per germline, CDR1 SGHNT and CDR2 YYREEE (reference sequence). V was cut by 7 bases and J by 4 bases, with 14 bases left in between. The CDR3 is 13 residues long. DNA of the CDR3: TGTGCCAGCCTACCAGGAAAGACCTATGGCTACACCTTC. This translates into CASLPGKTYGYTF.